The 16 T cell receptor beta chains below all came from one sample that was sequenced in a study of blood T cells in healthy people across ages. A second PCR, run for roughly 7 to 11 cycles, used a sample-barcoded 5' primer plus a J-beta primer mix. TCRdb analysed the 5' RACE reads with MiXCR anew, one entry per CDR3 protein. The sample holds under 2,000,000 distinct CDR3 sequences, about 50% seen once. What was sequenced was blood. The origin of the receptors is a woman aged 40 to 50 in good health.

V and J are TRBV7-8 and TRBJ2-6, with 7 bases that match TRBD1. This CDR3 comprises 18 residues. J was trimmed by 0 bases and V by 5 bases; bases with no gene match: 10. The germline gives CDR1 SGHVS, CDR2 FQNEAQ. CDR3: CASSPRTGDDSGANVLTF. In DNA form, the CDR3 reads TGTGCCAGCAGCCCTAGGACAGGTGATGACTCTGGGGCCAACGTCCTGACTTTC.

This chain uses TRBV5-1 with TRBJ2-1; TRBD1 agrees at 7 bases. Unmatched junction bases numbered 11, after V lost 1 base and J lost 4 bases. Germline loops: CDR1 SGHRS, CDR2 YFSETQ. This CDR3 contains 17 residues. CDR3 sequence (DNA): TGCGCCAGCAGCTTGCGGCAGGGGGTGGTACTGTACAATGAGCAGTTCTTC. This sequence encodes CASSLRQGVVLYNEQFF. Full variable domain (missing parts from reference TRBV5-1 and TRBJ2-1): KAGVTQTPRYLIKTRGQQVTLSCSPISGHRSVSWYQQTPGQGLQFLFEYFSETQRNKGNFPGRFSGRQFSNSRSEMNVSTLELGDSALYLCASSLRQGVVLYNEQFFGPGTRLTVL.

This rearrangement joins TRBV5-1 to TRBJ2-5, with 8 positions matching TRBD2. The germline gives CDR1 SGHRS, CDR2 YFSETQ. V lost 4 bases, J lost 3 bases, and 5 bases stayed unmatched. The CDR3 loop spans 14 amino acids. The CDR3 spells CASSGGLVKETQYF. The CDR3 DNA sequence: TGCGCCAGCAGCGGGGGACTAGTTAAAGAGACCCAGTACTTC.

CDR3 protein: CASTRGLAGTYEQYF. The CDR3 DNA is TGTGCCAGCACCCGAGGGCTAGCGGGTACCTACGAGCAGTACTTC. The chain uses TRBV6-5 and TRBJ2-1; TRBD2 agrees at 8 bases. The J call may be mistaken, given a closer DNA end match to TRBJ2-7. Per the germline V gene, CDR1 is MNHEY and CDR2 is SVGAGI. CDR3 size: 15 residues.

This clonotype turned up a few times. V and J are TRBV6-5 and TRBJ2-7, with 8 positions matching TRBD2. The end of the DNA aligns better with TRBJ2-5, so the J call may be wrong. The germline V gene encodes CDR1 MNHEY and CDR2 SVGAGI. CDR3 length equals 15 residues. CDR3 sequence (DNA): TGTGCCAGCAGTTACGGGACCCCCGGGGGGGTGACCCAGTACTTC. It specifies CASSYGTPGGVTQYF.

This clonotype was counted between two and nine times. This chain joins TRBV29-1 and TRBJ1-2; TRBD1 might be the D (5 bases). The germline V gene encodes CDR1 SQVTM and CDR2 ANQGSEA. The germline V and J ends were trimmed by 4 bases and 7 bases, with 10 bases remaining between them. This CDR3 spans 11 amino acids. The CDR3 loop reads CSVVGGTGYTF. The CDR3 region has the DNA TGCAGCGTTGTTGGAGGGACTGGCTACACCTTC.

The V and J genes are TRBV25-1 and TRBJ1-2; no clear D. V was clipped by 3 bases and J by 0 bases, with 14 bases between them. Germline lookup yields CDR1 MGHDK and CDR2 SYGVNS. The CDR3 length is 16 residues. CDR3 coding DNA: TGTGCCAGCAGTGAGACGGAGGAACGGTCTAACTATGGCTACACCTTC. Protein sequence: CASSETEERSNYGYTF.

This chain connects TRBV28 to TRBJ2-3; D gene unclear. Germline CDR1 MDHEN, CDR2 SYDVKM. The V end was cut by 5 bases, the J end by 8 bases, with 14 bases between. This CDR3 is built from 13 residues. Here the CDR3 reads CASSGSVPATQYF. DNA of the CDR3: TGTGCCAGCAGTGGGTCCGTACCAGCTACGCAGTATTTT.

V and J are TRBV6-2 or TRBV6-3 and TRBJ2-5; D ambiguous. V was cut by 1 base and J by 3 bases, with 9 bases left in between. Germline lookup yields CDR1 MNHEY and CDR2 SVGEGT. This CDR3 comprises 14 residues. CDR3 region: CASSYYGQKETQYF. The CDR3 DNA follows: TGTGCCAGCAGTTACTATGGGCAGAAAGAGACCCAGTACTTC.

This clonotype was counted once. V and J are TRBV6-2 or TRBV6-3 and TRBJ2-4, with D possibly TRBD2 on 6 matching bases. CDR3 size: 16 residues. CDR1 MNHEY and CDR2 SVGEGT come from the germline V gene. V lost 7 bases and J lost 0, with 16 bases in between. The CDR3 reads CASISGGERAKNIQYF. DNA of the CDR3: TGTGCCAGCATATCAGGAGGGGAAAGAGCCAAAAACATTCAGTACTTC.

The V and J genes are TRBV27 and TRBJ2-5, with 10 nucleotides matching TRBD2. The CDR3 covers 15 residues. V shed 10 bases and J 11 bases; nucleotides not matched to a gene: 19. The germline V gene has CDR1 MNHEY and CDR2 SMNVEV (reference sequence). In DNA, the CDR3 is TGTGCCACCAAGTTAATAGCGGGGGGCAACAATGAGCAGTACTTC. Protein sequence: CATKLIAGGNNEQYF.

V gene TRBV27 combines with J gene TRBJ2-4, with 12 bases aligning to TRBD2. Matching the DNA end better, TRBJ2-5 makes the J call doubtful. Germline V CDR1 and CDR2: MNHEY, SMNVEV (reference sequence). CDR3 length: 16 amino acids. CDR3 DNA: TGTGCCAGCAGTTTGACTAGCGGGGGCCCCCGAGAGACCCAGTACTTC. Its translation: CASSLTSGGPRETQYF.

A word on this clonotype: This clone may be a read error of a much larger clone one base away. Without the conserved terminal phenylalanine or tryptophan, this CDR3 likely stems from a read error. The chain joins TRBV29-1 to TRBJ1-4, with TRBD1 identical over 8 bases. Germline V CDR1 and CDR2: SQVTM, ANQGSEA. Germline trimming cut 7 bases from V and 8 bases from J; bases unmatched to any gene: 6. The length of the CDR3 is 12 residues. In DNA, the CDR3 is TGCAGCGCCGGACAGGGAAGGGAAAAACTGTTTATT. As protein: CSAGQGREKLFI.

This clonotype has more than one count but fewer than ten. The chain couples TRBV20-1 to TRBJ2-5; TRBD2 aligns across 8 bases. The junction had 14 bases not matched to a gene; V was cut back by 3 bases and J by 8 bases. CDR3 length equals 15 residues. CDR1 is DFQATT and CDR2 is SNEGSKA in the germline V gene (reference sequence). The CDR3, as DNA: TGCAGTGCTAGTGCGTTAGCGGGGCGGCCGGGAACCCAGTACTTC. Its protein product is CSASALAGRPGTQYF.

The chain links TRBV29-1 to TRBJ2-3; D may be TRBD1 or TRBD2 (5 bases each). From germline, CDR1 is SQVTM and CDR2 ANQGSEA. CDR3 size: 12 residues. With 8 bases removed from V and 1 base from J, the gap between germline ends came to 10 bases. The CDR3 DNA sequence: TGCAGCCTCCGAGGGGGCACAGATACGCAGTATTTT. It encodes CSLRGGTDTQYF.

The CDR3 region has the DNA TGTGCCAGCAGCTCCGGCGGGGAAGAAGGCGAGACCCAGTACTTC. This translates into CASSSGGEEGETQYF. The chain carries TRBV7-9 and TRBJ2-5; D possibly corresponds to TRBD2 (6 bases). V was cut by 4 bases and J by 5 bases, with 17 bases left in between. The CDR3 sequence is 15 residues long. Germline CDR1 and CDR2: SEHNR and FQNEAQ (reference sequence).